This T cell receptor beta chain was documented in a study of blood T cell repertoires in COVID-19. Generated by immunoSEQ multiplex PCR, the TCRdb table keeps only in-frame clones and is missing some. The sample has about 140,000 clones; 85% to 90% are singletons. With 4 bases clipped from V and 4 bases from J, the junction kept 2 bases outside the gene matches. The germline gives CDR1 KGHDR, CDR2 SFDVKD. The CDR3 length is 13 residues. The sequence came from a woman aged 55-70 years with acute or convalescent COVID-19. V gene TRBV24-1 combines with J gene TRBJ1-2; 7 bases line up with TRBD1. Material for sequencing was peripheral blood. As DNA, the CDR3 is TGTGCCACCAGTGAAGGGACAGCCTATGGCTACACCTTC. It specifies CATSEGTAYGYTF.